One sample yielded the 5 T cell receptor beta chains listed below, sequenced in a study of T cells after posttransplantation cyclophosphamide. Method: immunoSEQ multiplex PCR; TCRdb's copy keeps in-frame clones and lacks some. The table lists 15,000 to 20,000 clones, 75% to 80% of them singletons. Treatment was busulfan-fludarabine conditioning, a marrow graft, and cyclophosphamide on days +3 and +4. The sample in question was CD8+ T cells sorted from PBMCs, obtained 1903 days after a stem cell transplant with posttransplant cyclophosphamide. Source of these receptors: a female patient aged 40-50 years who received an allogeneic stem cell transplant from a related donor, was CMV-positive, and had no GVHD. Some T cells here may be from the graft donor.

J is TRBJ1-1 and V is TRBV11-2, with D perhaps TRBD1 (6 bases). V was shortened by 5 bases and J by 0 bases, with 16 bases between the two germline ends. CDR3 length: 16 residues. CDR1 is SGHAT and CDR2 is FQNNGV in the germline V gene. CDR3 sequence (DNA): TGTGCCAGCAGCCATTTAGGGGGTAAAATGAACACTGAAGCTTTCTTT. This codes for CASSHLGGKMNTEAFF.

This clone occurred once. J is TRBJ2-7 and V is TRBV7-9; D is perhaps TRBD1 (6 bases). Germline V gene sequence: CDR1 SEHNR, CDR2 FQNEAQ (reference sequence). V was shortened by 4 bases and J by 0 bases, with 13 bases between the two germline ends. The length of the CDR3 is 15 residues. CDR3 DNA: TGTGCCAGCAGCTACCGGGACATCAGCTCCTACGAGCAGTACTTC. It codes for CASSYRDISSYEQYF.

The V gene is TRBV9, the J gene TRBJ2-4; 8 bases align to TRBD1. V shed 6 bases, J shed 8 bases, and the junction held 7 bases outside the gene matches. Germline lookup yields CDR1 SGDLS and CDR2 YYNGEE. The CDR3 runs to 13 residues. The CDR3 region is CASNTGGRDIQYF. DNA for the CDR3: TGTGCCAGCAACACAGGGGGTCGGGACATTCAGTACTTC.

This chain uses TRBV10-2 with TRBJ1-5, with D perhaps matching TRBD1 (5 bases). Germline CDR1 and CDR2: WSHSY and SAAADI. The CDR3 totals 15 residues. The V gene lost 2 bases and the J gene lost 3 bases, with 11 bases spanning the gap. CDR3 sequence (DNA): TGCGCCAGCAGTGAGGCGGGGGAGCTCAATCAGCCCCAGCATTTT. It codes for CASSEAGELNQPQHF.

This clone was detected only once. The chain employs TRBV4-1 and TRBJ2-1; 10 positions agree with TRBD2. The CDR3 extends over 17 amino acids. Germline lookup yields CDR1 MGHRA and CDR2 YSYEKL. J lost 2 bases, V lost 0 bases, and 4 bases had no gene match. The CDR3 sequence is CASSQDLSGGAYNEQFF. The CDR3 DNA is TGCGCCAGCAGCCAAGATTTGAGCGGGGGGGCCTACAATGAGCAGTTCTTC.